These 6 T cell receptor beta chains were sequenced from one sample in a study of long-term antiretroviral therapy in people with HIV. Assay version v3.0 of immunoSEQ was used, and it was run at survey level. The repertoire was sequenced with immunoSEQ multiplex PCR; TCRdb's copy has only in-frame clones and lacks some. The profile shows approximately 35,000 clones, 94% of them singletons. The input for sequencing was unsorted PBMCs, taken about 5.1 years after starting antiretroviral therapy. These receptors all stem from a woman aged 45-65 years with HIV.

The chain recombines TRBV5-6 with TRBJ2-3; the match to TRBD2 covers 8 bases. The V gene end was trimmed by 2 bases and the J gene end by 0 bases; junction bases not matched to a gene: 5. This CDR3 is built from 16 residues. In germline, CDR1 is SGHDT, CDR2 YYEEEE. The CDR3 spells CASSFSTSGSTDTQYF. DNA of the CDR3: TGTGCCAGCAGCTTTTCAACTAGCGGAAGCACAGATACGCAGTATTTT.

The J gene is TRBJ1-3, the V gene TRBV6-5, with D hard to call. The CDR3 has 15 residues. V shed 2 bases and J shed 0 bases, with 8 bases lying between them. Germline CDR1 MNHEY, CDR2 SVGAGI. The CDR3 DNA follows: TGTGCCAGCAGTTACCGAGGCAGCTCTGGAAACACCATATATTTT. Its translation is CASSYRGSSGNTIYF.

V gene TRBV25-1 combines with J gene TRBJ1-2, with a tentative D call TRBD1 (6 bases). Trimming took off 3 bases at V and 8 bases at J, with 13 bases between the two ends. CDR3 length: 13 amino acids. Germline CDR1 and CDR2: MGHDK and SYGVNS. CDR3 nucleotides: TGTGCCAGCAGTGAGGCAGGGGCGGTCGGCTACACCTTC. Protein sequence: CASSEAGAVGYTF.

This chain links TRBV6-1 with TRBJ1-2; D call uncertain. V was cut by 7 bases and J by 5 bases, with 8 bases left in between. The germline V gene has CDR1 MNHNS and CDR2 SASEGT. CDR3 length: 11 residues. The CDR3 DNA reads as TGTGCCAGCATTAGGGATTATGGCTACACCTTC. It translates to CASIRDYGYTF.

The chain couples TRBV19 to TRBJ1-5; no clear D gene. The V gene's germline CDR1 is LNHDA and CDR2 SQIVND (reference sequence). There are 16 residues in the CDR3. The V and J ends lost 5 bases and 1 base respectively, with 15 bases between them. CDR3 residues: CASSESRGGSNQPQHF. CDR3 coding DNA: TGTGCCAGTAGTGAAAGCCGGGGAGGGAGCAATCAGCCCCAGCATTTT. Full variable domain (missing parts from reference TRBV19 and TRBJ1-5): DGGITQSPKYLFRKEGQNVTLSCEQNLNHDAMYWYRQDPGQGLRLIYYSQIVNDFQKGDIAEGYSVSREKKESFPLTVTSAQKNPTAFYLCASSESRGGSNQPQHFGDGTRLSIL.

The table lists this clone with a count of one. The chain recombines TRBV2 with TRBJ2-5; D tentatively fits TRBD1 or TRBD2 (5 bases each). CDR1 is SNHLY and CDR2 is FYNNEI in the germline V gene. This CDR3 has 15 amino acids. The V gene lost 3 bases and the J gene lost 1 base, with 12 bases spanning the gap. The CDR3 nucleotides are TGTGCCAGCAGTGAGGCTCCAGGGAGCCAAGAGACCCAGTACTTC. It translates to CASSEAPGSQETQYF.